The source of this T cell receptor (beta chain) is a study of radiotherapy plus CTLA-4 blockade in lung cancer. General study findings and limits: Best predicting response, reportedly, were early blood T cell clone dynamics, with interferon-beta.

The method was immunoSEQ multiplex PCR; TCRdb's version includes in-frame clones alone and lacks a portion of them. This table holds tens of thousands of clones, 85% found once. Trimming took 3 bases from V and 5 from J; bases not matched to a gene: 4. This CDR3 contains 14 residues. Germline CDR1 and CDR2: ENHRY and SYGVKD. This clone came up once. As yet, its antigen is unknown. The starting material was peripheral blood, obtained from a patient treated with radiotherapy plus ipilimumab. The TCR was taken from a human donor with non-small cell lung cancer who had stable disease on radiotherapy plus ipilimumab. The V gene is TRBV10-3, the J gene TRBJ2-1; 7 bases are a match to TRBD2. The CDR3 nucleotides read TGTGCCATCAGTGATAGAGCGGGGCACAATGAGCAGTTCTTC. Translation: CAISDRAGHNEQFF.